This T cell receptor beta chain is from a study of PD-L1 blockade in urothelial cancer. Study-level information: Patients started atezolizumab at some point between 2012 and 2014, 1,200 mg intravenously every 3 weeks. The median number of T cells present in blood samples was about 130,000.

Trimming removed 4 bases at V and 4 bases at J, with 19 bases between. The CDR3 has 16 amino acids. Germline V lookup: CDR1 SGHTA, CDR2 FQGNSA. As for time point: pretreatment peripheral blood. Patients yielded 1 to 8 samples each, pretreatment and on-treatment. Only in-frame clones appear in the TCRdb table, and some are missing; sequencing was by immunoSEQ multiplex PCR. The sample includes around 130,000 clones, approximately 84% of them seen just once. The J gene is TRBJ1-2, the V gene TRBV7-2, with no clear D. This material consisted of PBMCs, taken around atezolizumab (anti-PD-L1) treatment. This clonotype was obtained from a man in his forties or fifties with urothelial cancer. CDR3 DNA: TGTGCCAGCAGCTCCGCGAGTAACCTCTTCGGCTATGGCTACACCTTC. Translation gives CASSSASNLFGYGYTF.